Many counts were recorded for the clone carrying this TCR beta chain. Its antigen remains unknown. Arm-PCR of CDR3 regions and iRepertoire HTBI primers were used to build TCR beta libraries. TCRdb itself ran the multiplex PCR reads through MiXCR, one entry per CDR3 protein. The repertoire consists of 350,000 to 400,000 distinct CDR3 sequences, with roughly 17% occurring once and the leading ten covering over 20%. Time point reported: newly diagnosed GD, antithyroid drugs for less than 3 months. Scientists built the TCR library using RNA that was extracted from PBMCs. The data derive from a study of regulatory T cells in long-lasting Graves disease. This CDR3 comprises 17 residues. Germline CDR1 and CDR2: MGHRA and YSYEKL. J was trimmed by 3 bases and V by 4 bases; bases with no gene match: 6. Study-wide findings and caveats: Relative to newly diagnosed Graves' patients, persistent ones had lower TCR diversity. Having few samples may have compromised the accuracy.

These same data were also listed under a study on T cells in Graves' hyperthyroidism and ophthalmopathy. That report adds: Peripheral blood also featured most of the thyroid clonotypes expanded above 0.001. Researchers report that a 13 V-J model separated ophthalmopathy from stable hyperthyroidism.

The specimen was peripheral blood mononuclear cells (PBMCs), collected at new diagnosis, from a patient treated with antithyroid drugs. The gene calls are TRBV4-1 and TRBJ2-1, with 13 positions matching TRBD2. The clonotype was recovered from a woman aged 18 to 35 with Graves disease. This chain's CDR3 is CASSRGGLAGVYNEQFF. CDR3 DNA sequence: TGCGCCAGCAGCCGGGGAGGACTAGCGGGGGTCTACAATGAGCAGTTCTTC.